The source of this T cell receptor beta chain is a study of T cells after yellow fever vaccination. From the 5' RACE reads, TCRdb called clonotypes with MiXCR, one entry per CDR3 protein. The sample contains around 320,000 distinct CDR3 sequences, 9.5% to 12% of which appear only once. This clonotype was detected a few times. This receptor was taken from a man between 18 and 29 years old who received the YFV17D yellow fever vaccine. The input for sequencing was CD4+ T cells sorted from PBMCs, taken 45 days after the yellow fever booster vaccination.

The DNA of the CDR3 is TGTGCCAGCAGCTTGCGGAATGGCTACACCTTC. Translating it yields CASSLRNGYTF. The chain employs TRBV7-2 and TRBJ1-2; D is ambiguous. V lost 3 bases to trimming and J lost 6 bases, with 5 bases between them. CDR3 length equals 11 residues. Per the germline V gene, CDR1 is SGHTA and CDR2 is FQGNSA.